This TCR beta chain emerged from a study of OX40 agonist ivuxolimab in advanced cancers. Whole-study findings and limits: The CD4+ and CD8+ T cells in the blood had expanded clonally by week 6 at 0.1 to 3.0 mg/kg.

Assay: immunoSEQ multiplex PCR; the TCRdb copy retains only in-frame clones and omits some. This table has approximately 60,000 clones, roughly four fifths appearing once. The investigators sampled blood at baseline, at cycle 4 day 1, and at cycle 7 day 1. As for this clone: Its antigen is unknown.

Germline assignment: CDR1 SGHAT and CDR2 FQNNGV. CDR3 length: 11 amino acids. The TCR was taken from an adult with an advanced solid tumor such as melanoma, head and neck, liver or kidney cancer. Specimen: CD4+ or CD8+ T cells sorted from blood, collected in a trial of the OX40 agonist ivuxolimab. The chain carries TRBV11-2 and TRBJ2-5; D gene unclear. The J call is doubtful: the DNA matches TRBJ2-7 better. In DNA, the CDR3 is TGTGCCAGCAGCCTCGTCTACGAGCAGTACTTC. As protein: CASSLVYEQYF.